Listed below are T cell receptor beta chains from one sample, sequenced in a study of CXCR3-negative and CXCR3-positive naive CD8 T cells. TCRdb reworked the 5' RACE reads into one entry per CDR3 protein, no DNA. The sample table includes over 150,000 distinct CDR3 sequences. Material for sequencing was naive CXCR3+ CD8+ T cells from blood. The receptors originated from a human donor in good health. Some clones in this sample may be carry-over from other donors' samples. CDR3s include the opening cysteine and the closing phenylalanine or tryptophan.

J gene: TRBJ2-3; V gene: TRBV4-2; CDR3 protein: CASSQDFSGDTQYF
J gene: TRBJ2-7; V gene: TRBV5-6; CDR3 protein: CASSLVRDLTSYEQYF
J gene: TRBJ2-1; V gene: TRBV6-5; CDR3 protein: CASSYRLAGGFDNEQFF
J gene: TRBJ2-1; V gene: TRBV5-4; CDR3 protein: CASSLWGGLNNEQFF
J gene: TRBJ2-7; V gene: TRBV4-3; CDR3 protein: CASSQAQGIYEQYF
J gene: TRBJ2-5; V gene: TRBV28; CDR3 protein: CASSLRAEVETQYF
J gene: TRBJ1-1; V gene: TRBV29-1; CDR3 protein: CSVTVPLNRPHAFF
J gene: TRBJ1-1; V gene: TRBV4-3; CDR3 protein: CASSQDSGMNTEAFF
J gene: TRBJ1-1; V gene: TRBV7-2; CDR3 protein: CASRILGGRITEAFF
J gene: TRBJ2-3; V gene: TRBV10-3; CDR3 protein: CAIRTSMTHTDTQYF
J gene: TRBJ1-1; V gene: TRBV12-3/TRBV12-4; CDR3 protein: CASSLGVSGGTEAFF
J gene: TRBJ1-1; V gene: TRBV20-1; CDR3 protein: CSADGTPIEAFF
J gene: TRBJ2-1; V gene: TRBV7-8; CDR3 protein: CASSLDWGQEQFF
J gene: TRBJ2-1; V gene: TRBV27; CDR3 protein: CASSVTSYNEQFF
J gene: TRBJ2-1; V gene: TRBV24-1; CDR3 protein: CATSGAWTSVYNEQFF
J gene: TRBJ2-7; V gene: TRBV3-1; CDR3 protein: CASSTLQGGGAYEQYF
J gene: TRBJ2-3; V gene: TRBV15; CDR3 protein: CATSRGSGTDTQYF
J gene: TRBJ2-3; V gene: TRBV7-3; CDR3 protein: CASSFGGGTDTQYF
J gene: TRBJ2-7; V gene: TRBV7-3; CDR3 protein: CASSTDGSYEQYF
J gene: TRBJ2-2; V gene: TRBV2; CDR3 protein: CASSEIPNTGELFF
J gene: TRBJ2-1; V gene: TRBV7-9; CDR3 protein: CASSLGGTTIYNEQFF
J gene: TRBJ2-2; V gene: TRBV5-1; CDR3 protein: CASSLVAFVTGELFF
J gene: TRBJ2-7; V gene: TRBV29-1; CDR3 protein: CSVQGASGEQYF
J gene: TRBJ2-1; V gene: TRBV4-2; CDR3 protein: CASSPLAGMTYNEQFF
J gene: TRBJ1-2; V gene: TRBV28; CDR3 protein: CASRGGKGVPFYGYTF
J gene: TRBJ1-3; V gene: TRBV12-3/TRBV12-4; CDR3 protein: CASSQSGEHSGNTIYF
J gene: TRBJ1-4; V gene: TRBV2; CDR3 protein: CASSSLISEKLFF
J gene: TRBJ1-1; V gene: TRBV25-1; CDR3 protein: CASSGLVGQPYEAFF
J gene: TRBJ2-1; V gene: TRBV20-1; CDR3 protein: CSAPFGGPYNEQFF
J gene: TRBJ2-5; V gene: TRBV12-3/TRBV12-4; CDR3 protein: CASSPPGRGLETQYF
J gene: TRBJ2-7; V gene: TRBV4-1; CDR3 protein: CASSLADRSLYEQYF
J gene: TRBJ2-1; V gene: TRBV7-2; CDR3 protein: CASSLAGGRNEQFF
J gene: TRBJ1-4; V gene: TRBV29-1; CDR3 protein: CSVRQGENEKLFF
J gene: TRBJ2-1; V gene: TRBV20-1; CDR3 protein: CSARDSGLAGNSYNEQFF
J gene: TRBJ2-5; V gene: TRBV29-1; CDR3 protein: CSVEGTADPETQYF
J gene: TRBJ1-2; V gene: TRBV12-3/TRBV12-4; CDR3 protein: CASSPGGSLYGYTF
J gene: TRBJ2-1; V gene: TRBV5-6; CDR3 protein: CASSHGTSGYNEQFF
J gene: TRBJ2-1; V gene: TRBV29-1; CDR3 protein: CSVEGASSYNEQFF
J gene: TRBJ2-2; V gene: TRBV6-4; CDR3 protein: CASSLSDSNTGELFF
J gene: TRBJ2-1; V gene: TRBV6-2/TRBV6-3; CDR3 protein: CASSYEQTYNEQFF
J gene: TRBJ1-5; V gene: TRBV7-6; CDR3 protein: CASSSDSSNQPQHF
J gene: TRBJ1-2; V gene: TRBV20-1; CDR3 protein: CSARDQSSSRVIDYTF
J gene: TRBJ2-1; V gene: TRBV12-5; CDR3 protein: CASGLDGNEQFF
J gene: TRBJ1-1; V gene: TRBV14; CDR3 protein: CASSQVIQGASFDTEAFF
J gene: TRBJ2-2; V gene: TRBV29-1; CDR3 protein: CSVESAGELFF
J gene: TRBJ1-2; V gene: TRBV23-1; CDR3 protein: CASSHVTGQGPYGYTF
J gene: TRBJ2-5; V gene: TRBV28; CDR3 protein: CASGTLRAEETQYF
J gene: TRBJ2-1; V gene: TRBV19; CDR3 protein: CASTYSQSSYNEQFF
J gene: TRBJ2-1; V gene: TRBV12-3/TRBV12-4; CDR3 protein: CASSRSGPSSYNEQFF